The 27 T cell receptor beta chains below were found in one sample sequenced in a study of T cell changes during pregnancy in multiple sclerosis. Some clones are missing from TCRdb's copy, which holds only in-frame ones; the method was immunoSEQ multiplex PCR. The sample gives tens of thousands of clones, around nine tenths of which show up once; under 0.75% is in the top ten. Source: CD4+ T cells from peripheral blood mononuclear cells, taken before pregnancy. These receptors were collected from a female donor with multiple sclerosis, enrolled in a pregnancy study.

The count of this clone is one. The V and J genes are TRBV30 and TRBJ2-2; the match to TRBD2 covers 14 bases. There are 14 residues in the CDR3. CDR1 GTSNPN and CDR2 SVGIG come from the germline V gene (reference sequence). V shed 2 bases and J 8 bases; nucleotides not matched to a gene: 1. Here the CDR3 reads CAWSRTSGRGELFF. The CDR3 DNA reads TGTGCCTGGAGTAGGACTAGCGGGAGGGGGGAGCTGTTTTTT.

The chain uses TRBV7-2 and TRBJ2-4, with TRBD2 matching 10 bases. With 1 base clipped from V and 0 bases from J, the junction kept 3 bases outside the gene matches. The V gene's germline CDR1 is SGHTA and CDR2 FQGNSA. The CDR3 has 17 residues. The chain's CDR3 is CASSLVSGGVAKNIQYF. The CDR3 nucleotides are TGTGCCAGCAGCTTAGTAAGCGGGGGGGTAGCCAAAAACATTCAGTACTTC.

The chain has TRBV5-1 and TRBJ2-1; 8 bases are a match to TRBD2. CDR1 is SGHRS, CDR2 YFSETQ, per germline. There are 18 residues in the CDR3. Trimming cost V 4 bases and J 9 bases; bases outside gene matches: 21. The CDR3 reads CASSQTAAVAGPNTEQFF. CDR3 sequence (DNA): TGCGCCAGCAGCCAGACAGCAGCGGTAGCGGGGCCCAACACTGAGCAGTTCTTC.

This clone was found once. J is TRBJ2-3 and V is TRBV9; TRBD2 matches at 12 bases. Germline-derived CDR1 and CDR2 are SGDLS and YYNGEE. With 2 bases clipped from V and 4 bases from J, the junction kept 5 bases outside the gene matches. The CDR3 extends over 16 amino acids. The CDR3 nucleotides read TGTGCCAGCAGCGTCCCTAGCGGGGGGGCCTCAGATACGCAGTATTTT. This encodes CASSVPSGGASDTQYF.

This clone has only one observation. The chain links TRBV5-1 to TRBJ2-3; TRBD2 agrees at 14 bases. After removal of 9 bases from V and 4 bases from J, the junction contained 7 bases not matched to a gene. This CDR3 has 15 amino acids. Germline assignment: CDR1 SGHRS and CDR2 YFSETQ. The CDR3 is CATSGLAGGSDTQYF. CDR3 nucleotide sequence: TGCGCCACCTCAGGACTAGCGGGAGGATCAGATACGCAGTATTTT. Together with reference TRBV5-1 and TRBJ2-3, the CDR3 gives the full variable domain: KAGVTQTPRYLIKTRGQQVTLSCSPISGHRSVSWYQQTPGQGLQFLFEYFSETQRNKGNFPGRFSGRQFSNSRSEMNVSTLELGDSALYLCATSGLAGGSDTQYFGPGTRLTVL.

The rearrangement links TRBV7-3 to TRBJ2-3, with D maybe TRBD1 (5 bases). The CDR3 loop spans 14 amino acids. From germline, CDR1 is SGHTA and CDR2 FQGTGA. Deletions cut 0 bases from V and 1 base from J, with 5 bases between. The CDR3 protein is CASSLTGGTDTQYF. CDR3 bases: TGTGCCAGCAGCTTAACAGGGGGCACAGATACGCAGTATTTT.

The CDR3, as DNA: TGCGCCAGCAGCCGCGTGGGCGGGACAGATACGCAGTATTTT. Its protein is CASSRVGGTDTQYF. The V gene is TRBV5-1, the J gene TRBJ2-3; maybe TRBD2 (5 bases). The CDR3 has 14 residues. The V gene lost 4 bases and the J gene lost 3 bases, with 12 bases spanning the gap. Germline V gene data show CDR1 as SGHRS and CDR2 as YFSETQ.

The V call is TRBV5-1, the J call TRBJ2-1; D uncertain. The V end lost 5 bases, the J end lost 0 bases, and 9 bases lay between the germline ends. The CDR3 has 14 amino acids. Germline loops: CDR1 SGHRS, CDR2 YFSETQ. The CDR3 spells CASRPESSYNEQFF. In DNA, the CDR3 is TGCGCCAGCAGGCCGGAGAGCTCCTACAATGAGCAGTTCTTC. Together with reference TRBV5-1 and TRBJ2-1, the CDR3 gives the full variable domain: KAGVTQTPRYLIKTRGQQVTLSCSPISGHRSVSWYQQTPGQGLQFLFEYFSETQRNKGNFPGRFSGRQFSNSRSEMNVSTLELGDSALYLCASRPESSYNEQFFGPGTRLTVL.

The sample holds one count of this clone. V usage is TRBV28 and J usage is TRBJ2-7; unclear D gene. Per the germline V gene, CDR1 is MDHEN and CDR2 is SYDVKM. Between the trimmed V and J ends, which lost 10 bases and 2 bases, there was a span of 18 bases. The CDR3 runs 14 residues. This chain's CDR3 is CATYPGGRTYEQYF. The DNA for the CDR3 is TGTGCCACCTATCCCGGCGGCCGAACCTACGAGCAGTACTTC.

V is TRBV5-1 and J is TRBJ2-7, with TRBD1 matching over 7 bases. The CDR3 runs to 15 residues. CDR1 SGHRS and CDR2 YFSETQ come from the germline V gene. The V gene end was trimmed by 5 bases and the J gene end by 0 bases; junction bases not matched to a gene: 8. The CDR3 nucleotides read TGCGCCAGCAGGCGCTCCGGGGACAGCTCCTACGAGCAGTACTTC. Protein product: CASRRSGDSSYEQYF.

Only a few counts were recorded for this clone. The chain combines TRBV27 with TRBJ1-5, with 7 bases lining up with TRBD1. The germline V gene encodes CDR1 MNHEY and CDR2 SMNVEV (reference sequence). J was trimmed by 6 bases and V by 4 bases; bases with no gene match: 6. The CDR3 is made up of 14 amino acids. Written as DNA, the CDR3 is TGTGCCAGCAGTTACACAGGGGAGACTCAGCCCCAGCATTTT. As protein: CASSYTGETQPQHF.

This clone has just one count. The chain joins TRBV30 to TRBJ2-3; no clear D. This CDR3 has 14 residues. The germline V gene has CDR1 GTSNPN and CDR2 SVGIG (reference sequence). V was shortened by 1 base and J by 0 bases, with 8 bases between the two germline ends. The CDR3 region has the DNA TGTGCCTGGAGTGGTCTTACTAGCACAGATACGCAGTATTTT. This sequence encodes CAWSGLTSTDTQYF.

The V and J genes are TRBV9 and TRBJ2-1, with D possibly matching TRBD2 (5 bases). V lost 3 bases to trimming and J lost 8 bases, with 6 bases between them. The germline V gene has CDR1 SGDLS and CDR2 YYNGEE. This CDR3 has 11 residues. The CDR3: CASSEADEQFF. CDR3 nucleotides: TGTGCCAGCAGCGAAGCGGATGAGCAGTTCTTC. The full variable domain, with the rest looked up from reference TRBV9 and TRBJ2-1, is DSGVTQTPKHLITATGQRVTLRCSPRSGDLSVYWYQQSLDQGLQFLIQYYNGEERAKGNILERFSAQQFPDLHSELNLSSLELGDSALYFCASSEADEQFFGPGTRLTVL.

This clone was observed a single time. J is TRBJ2-1 and V is TRBV13, with TRBD2 matching over 12 bases. Germline V gene sequence: CDR1 PRHDT, CDR2 FYEKMQ (reference sequence). Unmatched junction bases numbered 10, after V lost 4 bases and J lost 15 bases. CDR3 length: 14 residues. The DNA for the CDR3 is TGTGCCAGCAGCTCTAGCGGGGGGGCCGTTCGGCTGTTCTTC. It codes for CASSSSGGAVRLFF.

The chain joins TRBV28 to TRBJ1-5; 9 bases line up with TRBD1. V gave up 3 bases and J gave up 6 bases; unmatched junction bases: 6. The CDR3 is 15 amino acids. The germline gives CDR1 MDHEN, CDR2 SYDVKM. CDR3 bases: TGTGCCAGCAGTTTCCGCGGGACAGGGAGTCAGCCCCAGCATTTT. Protein: CASSFRGTGSQPQHF.

The chain uses TRBV21-1 and TRBJ2-1; TRBD1 is the table's D call and was not checked against the DNA. TRBV21-1 represents a pseudogene. The CDR3 is 16 amino acids. CDR3 protein: CASSKVGTDSYNEQFF. DNA for the CDR3: TGTGCCAGCAGCAAAGTGGGGACAGACTCCTACAATGAGCAGTTCTTC.

The chain carries TRBV27 and TRBJ2-3; 13 positions match TRBD2. The CDR3 consists of 17 residues. Germline trimming cut 5 bases from V and 2 bases from J; bases unmatched to any gene: 7. The germline gives CDR1 MNHEY, CDR2 SMNVEV (reference sequence). The CDR3 spells CASSTRTSGSITDTQYF. CDR3 bases: TGTGCCAGCAGTACCCGGACTAGCGGGAGTATCACAGATACGCAGTATTTT.

The chain links TRBV5-4 to TRBJ2-2; 7 bases map to TRBD2. The CDR3 contains 13 residues. V shed 0 bases and J 7 bases; nucleotides not matched to a gene: 0. CDR1 SGHNT and CDR2 YYREEE come from the germline V gene (reference sequence). The CDR3 is CASSLGEGGELFF. The CDR3 bases are TGTGCCAGCAGCTTGGGGGAGGGCGGGGAGCTGTTTTTT.

The chain joins TRBV5-1 to TRBJ1-1; 7 nucleotides align to TRBD1. This CDR3 has 14 amino acids. The V gene end was trimmed by 7 bases and the J gene end by 4 bases; junction bases not matched to a gene: 10. The germline gives CDR1 SGHRS, CDR2 YFSETQ. CDR3 in DNA: TGCGCCAGCTGGGAGAGGGGGCAAGGCACTGAAGCTTTCTTT. Its translation: CASWERGQGTEAFF.

This chain uses TRBV6-1 with TRBJ2-1, with D possibly TRBD1 on 5 matching bases. The V and J ends lost 4 bases and 0 bases respectively, with 10 bases between them. Germline V gene sequence: CDR1 MNHNS, CDR2 SASEGT. This CDR3 comprises 15 residues. CDR3 sequence (DNA): TGTGCCAGCAGTGGTAAGACAGTCTCCTACAATGAGCAGTTCTTC. Protein product: CASSGKTVSYNEQFF.

This chain uses TRBV28 with TRBJ1-5; maybe TRBD1 (5 bases). This CDR3 is 17 amino acids long. The V end was cut by 1 base, the J end by 2 bases, with 15 bases between. Germline V CDR1 and CDR2: MDHEN, SYDVKM. Written as DNA, the CDR3 is TGTGCCAGCAGTTTATCTCAGGGACTAGCAGGCAATCAGCCCCAGCATTTT. Translating it yields CASSLSQGLAGNQPQHF.

The chain couples TRBV6-1 to TRBJ2-1; D might be TRBD2 (6 bases). From germline, CDR1 is MNHNS and CDR2 SASEGT. The CDR3 has 16 amino acids. V dropped 3 bases and J dropped 0 bases, with 12 bases sitting between them. Here the CDR3 reads CASSEVGGNSYNEQFF. The CDR3, as DNA: TGTGCCAGCAGTGAGGTAGGAGGGAACTCCTACAATGAGCAGTTCTTC.

The chain has TRBV7-9 and TRBJ1-1; D unresolved. V was shortened by 2 bases and J by 3 bases, with 10 bases between the two germline ends. CDR3 length equals 14 residues. Germline CDR1 SEHNR, CDR2 FQNEAQ (reference sequence). The chain's CDR3 is CASSLRGKDTEAFF. CDR3 bases: TGTGCCAGCAGCTTAAGAGGGAAGGACACTGAAGCTTTCTTT.

The chain recombines TRBV7-3 with TRBJ2-3, with 9 nucleotides matching TRBD2. CDR1 and CDR2 (germline): SGHTA, FQGTGA. The CDR3 length is 15 residues. V shed 2 bases, J shed 4 bases, and the junction held 4 bases outside the gene matches. The CDR3 is CASSLVAGEADTQYF. The CDR3 nucleotides are TGTGCCAGCAGCTTAGTAGCGGGAGAGGCAGATACGCAGTATTTT.

The rearrangement links TRBV10-3 to TRBJ2-1; the match to TRBD2 covers 7 bases. J gave up 5 bases and V 10 bases, and 5 bases lay outside the gene matches. The CDR3 sequence is 12 residues long. The V gene's germline CDR1 is ENHRY and CDR2 SYGVKD. CDR3 nucleotides: TGTGCCACGAAAGCGGGAAACAATGAGCAGTTCTTC. Translation: CATKAGNNEQFF.

This chain connects TRBV11-2 to TRBJ1-2, with TRBD1 as a possible D gene (5 bases). The CDR3 contains 15 residues. The germline gives CDR1 SGHAT, CDR2 FQNNGV. Trimming shortened V by 5 bases and J by 7 bases, and 20 bases separated the two germline ends. The CDR3 nucleotides are TGTGCCAGCAGCCCACAGGTCGCGCCTAGCGGTGGCTACACCTTC. Translation: CASSPQVAPSGGYTF.

V gene TRBV7-9 combines with J gene TRBJ2-1; 12 nucleotides align to TRBD1. V lost 5 bases and J lost 2; bases outside the gene matches: 1. Germline V CDR1 and CDR2: SEHNR, FQNEAQ (reference sequence). CDR3 length: 15 amino acids. CDR3 sequence reads: CASSGTGGTYNEQFF. The CDR3 DNA is TGTGCCAGCAGCGGGACAGGGGGCACCTACAATGAGCAGTTCTTC. The whole variable domain, filled in from reference TRBV7-9 and TRBJ2-1, reads DTGVSQNPRHKITKRGQNVTFRCDPISEHNRLYWYRQTLGQGPEFLTYFQNEAQLEKSRLLSDRFSAERPKGSFSTLEIQRTEQGDSAMYLCASSGTGGTYNEQFFGPGTRLTVL.